This T cell receptor (beta chain) was profiled in a study of blood T cell repertoires in COVID-19. Sequencing was performed with immunoSEQ multiplex PCR; in TCRdb, only in-frame clones are kept and a portion is missing. Of about 53,000 clones in the sample, approximately 80% were seen once. This CDR3 has 13 residues. V was clipped by 3 bases and J by 4 bases, with 9 bases between them. The germline gives CDR1 SGHTA, CDR2 FQGNSA. The sequenced material came from peripheral blood. V and J are TRBV7-2 and TRBJ1-1; no reliable D call. The receptor's source is a woman aged 55 to 70 with acute or convalescent COVID-19. The CDR3 is CASSFSQITEAFF. CDR3 coding DNA: TGTGCCAGCAGCTTCTCACAGATCACTGAAGCTTTCTTT.